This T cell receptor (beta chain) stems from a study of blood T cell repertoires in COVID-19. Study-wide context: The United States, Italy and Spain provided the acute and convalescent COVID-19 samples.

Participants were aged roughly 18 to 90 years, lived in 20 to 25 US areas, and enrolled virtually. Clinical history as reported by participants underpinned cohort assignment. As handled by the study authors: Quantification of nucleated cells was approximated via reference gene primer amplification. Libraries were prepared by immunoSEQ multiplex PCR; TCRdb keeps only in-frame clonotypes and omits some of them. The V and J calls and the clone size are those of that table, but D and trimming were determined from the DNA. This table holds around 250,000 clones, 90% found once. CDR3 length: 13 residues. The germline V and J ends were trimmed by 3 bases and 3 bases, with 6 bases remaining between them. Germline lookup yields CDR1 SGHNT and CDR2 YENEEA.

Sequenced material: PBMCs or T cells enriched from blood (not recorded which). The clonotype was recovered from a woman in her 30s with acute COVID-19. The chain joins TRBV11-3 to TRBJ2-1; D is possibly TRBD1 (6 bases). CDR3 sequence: CASSLDSYNEQFF. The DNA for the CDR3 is TGTGCCAGCAGCTTGGACAGCTACAATGAGCAGTTCTTC.